One T cell receptor (beta chain) is described in this entry. Time point defined: pre-treatment sample, taken before nivolumab and TIL therapy. Most excised metastases sampled were pleural nodules or supraclavicular lymph nodes. Patients then received nivolumab; progressors got lymphodepletion, TIL and IL-2. This sample was taken from a study of TIL therapy for anti-PD-1-resistant metastatic lung cancer. The libraries were made with immunoSEQ v3. Libraries were sequenced to around 2 million read pairs (survey) or roughly 4.5-6 million (deep). Data came from immunoSEQ multiplex PCR; TCRdb stores just in-frame clones and leaves some out. The table records several thousand clones, less than 70% of them present only once. Per germline, CDR1 MGHDK and CDR2 SYGVNS. J gave up 4 bases and V 7 bases, and 7 bases lay outside the gene matches. The CDR3 spans 14 residues.

The chain uses TRBV25-1 and TRBJ1-3, with 7 nucleotides matching TRBD1. Specimen: tumor tissue, collected at baseline. This TCR came from a person aged 25 to 80 with non-small cell lung cancer. The CDR3 sequence is CASTTGATGNTIYF. The CDR3 nucleotides are TGTGCCAGCACCACAGGGGCTACAGGAAACACCATATATTTT.